The 4 T cell receptor beta chains given below trace back to one sample, sequenced in a study of Graves' ophthalmopathy and Graves' hyperthyroidism (dated by TCRdb to 2016 to 2019). TCRdb records Illumina HiSeq 2000 as the sequencer. For repertoire sequencing, the TCR beta CDR3 regions were amplified from RNA transcripts. The first round was an RT-PCR using HTBI primers with the Qiagen OneStep RT-PCR kit, and this first round was followed by a second-round multiplex PCR, then size selection and purification. TCRdb ran its own pipeline on the public reads, namely fastp trimming at Q25 and MiXCR clone calling, and kept in-frame beta chains. Here each entry gathers all rows of one CDR3 protein and keeps the most common genes and DNA. This sample comprises approximately 1.2 million distinct CDR3 sequences, about two fifths of them detected only once. Around 10% of the sample rests with the top ten. The sequenced sample was peripheral blood or thyroid tissue (not recorded which). These receptors came from an adult man with Graves' hyperthyroidism.

This clonotype has only a few counts. The rearrangement uses TRBV30 and TRBJ2-5; a possible D gene is TRBD1 (6 bases). Looked up from germline, CDR1 is GTSNPN and CDR2 is SVGIG (reference sequence). The CDR3 is made up of 12 amino acids. Trimming left V 2 bases short and J 5 bases short, with 9 bases between. The CDR3 here is CAWSHQGETQYF. DNA of the CDR3: TGTGCCTGGAGTCACCAGGGGGAGACCCAGTACTTC.

This clonotype was recorded many times. The gene calls are TRBV11-2 and TRBJ1-5; no firm D call. The CDR3 covers 13 residues. Per germline, CDR1 SGHAT and CDR2 FQNNGV. Between the trimmed V and J ends, which lost 6 bases and 4 bases, there was a span of 10 bases. The CDR3 DNA reads as TGTGCCAGCAGTTCGGTCCCTAATCAGCCCCAGCATTTT. Translated: CASSSVPNQPQHF.

This sequence joins TRBV11-2 and TRBJ2-2, with D unclear. This CDR3 spans 17 amino acids. Germline lookup yields CDR1 SGHAT and CDR2 FQNNGV. Between the trimmed V and J ends, which lost 0 bases and 0 bases, there was a span of 11 bases. The CDR3 loop is CASSLDERASNTGELFF. Written as DNA, the CDR3 is TGTGCCAGCAGCTTAGATGAAAGGGCATCGAACACCGGGGAGCTGTTTTTT.

Points on this clonotype: Mismatch with germline at one junction end may stem from a read error. CDR3 sequence (DNA): TGCGCCAGCAGCCAAGGGACAGTTGGCCTCTATGGCTACACCTTC. Protein product: CASSQGTVGLYGYTF. The V call is TRBV5-5, the J call TRBJ1-2, with 7 bases fitting TRBD1. This CDR3 has 15 residues. Looked up from germline, CDR1 is SGHKS and CDR2 is YYEKEE (reference sequence).